These 28 T cell receptor beta chains originate from one sample sequenced in a study of identical twins. In TCRdb, the 5' RACE reads were re-called with MiXCR into one record per CDR3 protein. The sample yields over 500,000 distinct CDR3 sequences, 22% seen once. The same data also contributed to another study, on T cells expressing NK-cell markers.

What was sequenced was CD4+ T cells sorted from blood. The receptors shown here come from a young woman in good health.

A few counts support this clonotype. The chain joins TRBV5-6 to TRBJ1-2, with a tentative D call TRBD1 (5 bases). V lost 4 bases, J lost 4 bases, and 8 bases lay in between. CDR1 is SGHDT and CDR2 is YYEEEE in the germline V gene. The CDR3 sequence is 12 residues long. Here the CDR3 DNA reads TGTGCCAGCAGCCTCAGGGCCTATGGCTACACCTTC. Its translation is CASSLRAYGYTF.

J is TRBJ2-5 and V is TRBV2, with TRBD2 matching 9 bases. In germline, CDR1 is SNHLY, CDR2 FYNNEI. This CDR3 has 15 residues. With 4 bases clipped from V and 0 bases from J, the junction kept 3 bases outside the gene matches. The CDR3 DNA reads TGTGCCAGCAGTGGGGGACTAGCATACCAAGAGACCCAGTACTTC. Amino acid sequence: CASSGGLAYQETQYF.

This clonotype has ten or more counts. The DNA for the CDR3 is TGTGCCAGCAGTTTGAGTAATGAGCAGTTCTTC. This sequence encodes CASSLSNEQFF. The rearrangement links TRBV12-3 or TRBV12-4 to TRBJ2-1; D not resolved. V lost 3 bases and J 7 bases, leaving 4 bases between the germline ends. The CDR3 has 11 residues.

V and J are TRBV25-1 and TRBJ2-1; D may be TRBD1 or TRBD2 (6 bases each). V was clipped by 3 bases and J by 3 bases, with 12 bases between them. The CDR3 totals 15 residues. The germline V gene has CDR1 MGHDK and CDR2 SYGVNS. This CDR3 reads CASSDSRGLYNEQFF. CDR3 nucleotide sequence: TGTGCCAGCAGTGATTCCAGGGGACTCTACAATGAGCAGTTCTTC. Together with reference TRBV25-1 and TRBJ2-1, the CDR3 gives the full variable domain: EADIYQTPRYLVIGTGKKITLECSQTMGHDKMYWYQQDPGMELHLIHYSYGVNSTEKGDLSSESTVSRIRTEHFPLTLESARPSHTSQYLCASSDSRGLYNEQFFGPGTRLTVL.

The chain combines TRBV7-3 with TRBJ1-2; D is ambiguous. Trimming removed 7 bases at V and 1 base at J, with 10 bases between. Germline V gene lookup returns CDR1 SGHTA and CDR2 FQGTGA. This CDR3 comprises 13 residues. The CDR3 coding sequence is TGTGCCAGCACCAGGAGGGATAACTATGGCTACACCTTC. Translating it yields CASTRRDNYGYTF.

This clonotype was detected only a few times. This chain uses TRBV12-3 or TRBV12-4 with TRBJ2-6; D gene ambiguous. The CDR3 totals 17 residues. The V end was cut by 3 bases, the J end by 0 bases, with 12 bases between. The CDR3, as DNA: TGTGCCAGCAGTTTCGGTGCTCGCGTCTCTGGGGCCAACGTCCTGACTTTC. It codes for CASSFGARVSGANVLTF.

As DNA, the CDR3 is TGCAGTGCACTATCGGGCACAGATACGCAGTATTTT. Translation: CSALSGTDTQYF. This chain uses TRBV20-1 with TRBJ2-3; no reliable D call. The CDR3 runs 12 residues. CDR1 DFQATT and CDR2 SNEGSKA come from the germline V gene (reference sequence). Trimming removed 6 bases from V and 1 base from J, with 8 bases in between.

The rearrangement joins TRBV20-1 to TRBJ2-7; 7 positions agree with TRBD1. V lost 6 bases and J lost 3; bases outside the gene matches: 11. This CDR3 has 14 amino acids. The germline gives CDR1 DFQATT, CDR2 SNEGSKA (reference sequence). The CDR3 bases are TGCAGTGCCCAACGCACAGGGGTCATCTACGAGCAGTACTTC. This gives the protein CSAQRTGVIYEQYF.

V and J are TRBV7-9 and TRBJ2-1; 10 bases align to TRBD2. CDR1 and CDR2 (germline): SEHNR, FQNEAQ (reference sequence). After removal of 6 bases from V and 9 bases from J, the junction contained 11 bases not matched to a gene. The CDR3 loop spans 15 amino acids. CDR3 loop: CASRIGLAGASEQFF. The CDR3, as DNA: TGTGCCAGCAGAATAGGGCTAGCGGGAGCTAGTGAGCAGTTCTTC. The full variable domain, in which reference TRBV7-9 and TRBJ2-1 provide the parts outside the CDR3, is DTGVSQNPRHKITKRGQNVTFRCDPISEHNRLYWYRQTLGQGPEFLTYFQNEAQLEKSRLLSDRFSAERPKGSFSTLEIQRTEQGDSAMYLCASRIGLAGASEQFFGPGTRLTVL.

This chain joins TRBV6-1 and TRBJ2-1, with D maybe TRBD2 (6 bases). This CDR3 contains 13 residues. Germline lookup yields CDR1 MNHNS and CDR2 SASEGT. Trimming pared 4 bases from V and 7 bases from J, leaving 11 bases between. This CDR3 reads CASSGPLANEQFF. The DNA for the CDR3 is TGTGCCAGCAGTGGACCACTAGCAAATGAGCAGTTCTTC.

In this sample, this clonotype turned up a few times. The chain couples TRBV4-1 to TRBJ1-4; no definite D call. Trimming took 4 bases from V and 1 from J, leaving 10 bases between them. The CDR3 extends over 15 amino acids. CDR1 and CDR2 (germline): MGHRA, YSYEKL. The CDR3 coding sequence is TGCGCCAGCAGCCTGAGGGCCGGAACTAATGAAAAACTGTTTTTT. The encoded protein is CASSLRAGTNEKLFF.

The V and J genes are TRBV7-2 and TRBJ1-2, with 9 bases fitting TRBD1. This CDR3 has 12 amino acids. Germline lookup yields CDR1 SGHTA and CDR2 FQGNSA. Trimming at V came to 5 bases and at J to 8 bases, leaving 3 bases not matched to a gene. The DNA of the CDR3 is TGTGCCAGCAGCCGGGACAGGGTAGGCTACACCTTC. Translated: CASSRDRVGYTF.

This clonotype was counted only a few times. V and J are TRBV6-1 and TRBJ2-5; TRBD1 is a possible D gene (6 bases). V shed 3 bases and J shed 7 bases, with 15 bases lying between them. The CDR3 covers 14 residues. The germline CDR1 and CDR2 sequences are MNHNS and SASEGT. The CDR3 is CASSEKTGLGTQYF. CDR3 coding DNA: TGTGCCAGCAGTGAGAAGACAGGCTTGGGGACCCAGTACTTC.

There are a few counts of this clonotype. The chain combines TRBV12-3 or TRBV12-4 with TRBJ1-1, with TRBD1 matching over 7 bases. CDR3 length equals 14 residues. V lost 6 bases to trimming and J lost 4 bases; unmatched junction nucleotides: 8. Here the CDR3 DNA reads TGTGCCAGCAGACCCGGACAGGACCGCACTGAAGCTTTCTTT. Translating gives CASRPGQDRTEAFF.

This clonotype turned up a few times. The chain uses TRBV6-1 and TRBJ2-2; D might be TRBD1 (6 bases). The CDR3 length is 15 residues. Germline loops: CDR1 MNHNS, CDR2 SASEGT. V was trimmed by 6 bases and J by 2 bases, leaving 13 bases between them. Here the CDR3 reads CASSPMGQNTGELFF. The CDR3, as DNA: TGTGCCAGCAGCCCCATGGGACAAAACACCGGGGAGCTGTTTTTT.

This clonotype was observed a handful of times. The chain carries TRBV15 and TRBJ2-5, with D unresolved. The CDR3 consists of 12 residues. Trimming shortened V by 0 bases and J by 9 bases, and 8 bases separated the two germline ends. Per the germline V gene, CDR1 is LNHNV and CDR2 is YYDKDF (reference sequence). The CDR3 spells CATSRDAQSQYF. CDR3 sequence (DNA): TGTGCCACCAGCAGAGATGCACAGTCCCAGTACTTC.

This clonotype was picked up a small number of times. The genes are TRBV30 and TRBJ1-1; weak D call: TRBD1 (5 bases). The V and J ends lost 2 bases and 1 base respectively, with 14 bases between them. The CDR3 runs 15 residues. CDR1 is GTSNPN, CDR2 SVGIG, per germline (reference sequence). The CDR3 region has the DNA TGTGCCTGGAGTAGACAGCCGGGAGGGAACACTGAAGCTTTCTTT. Its translation: CAWSRQPGGNTEAFF. Based on the CDR3 plus reference TRBV30 and TRBJ1-1, the full variable domain is SQTIHQWPATLVQPVGSPLSLECTVEGTSNPNLYWYRQAAGRGLQLLFYSVGIGQISSEVPQNLSASRPQDRQFILSSKKLLLSDSGFYLCAWSRQPGGNTEAFFGQGTRLTVV.

This clonotype was counted many times. V and J are TRBV12-3 or TRBV12-4 and TRBJ2-2; D tentatively reads TRBD1 or TRBD2 (5 bases each). V was pared by 5 bases and J by 5 bases, with 15 bases between. The CDR3 runs to 15 residues. The CDR3: CASSPRGALTGELFF. CDR3 DNA sequence: TGTGCCAGCAGTCCAAGAGGGGCTTTGACCGGGGAGCTGTTTTTT.

The chain recombines TRBV5-1 with TRBJ1-5; unclear D gene. The germline CDR1 and CDR2 sequences are SGHRS and YFSETQ. Trimming shortened V by 0 bases and J by 1 base, and 14 bases separated the two germline ends. The CDR3 is 17 residues long. CDR3 amino acids: CASSLDQAGMSNQPQHF. Written as DNA, the CDR3 is TGCGCCAGCAGCTTGGATCAGGCGGGGATGAGCAATCAGCCCCAGCATTTT.

This clonotype was observed a handful of times. The chain recombines TRBV12-3 or TRBV12-4 with TRBJ1-5; maybe TRBD1 (5 bases). Trimming pared 6 bases from V and 6 bases from J, leaving 15 bases between. The CDR3 is 14 amino acids. CDR3 coding DNA: TGTGCCAGCAGGGTATCAGGGCGAGGTCAGCCCCAGCATTTT. As protein: CASRVSGRGQPQHF.

This chain links TRBV5-6 with TRBJ2-5; TRBD2 aligns across 9 bases. This CDR3 is 16 amino acids long. Germline V gene data show CDR1 as SGHDT and CDR2 as YYEEEE. J lost 4 bases, V lost 2 bases, and 9 bases had no gene match. The CDR3 spells CASSLRAGGLRETQYF. The CDR3 DNA follows: TGTGCCAGCAGCTTAAGAGCGGGGGGCCTCAGAGAGACCCAGTACTTC. Filled out from reference TRBV5-6 and TRBJ2-5, the complete variable domain reads DAGVTQSPTHLIKTRGQQVTLRCSPKSGHDTVSWYQQALGQGPQFIFQYYEEEERQRGNFPDRFSGHQFPNYSSELNVNALLLGDSALYLCASSLRAGGLRETQYFGPGTRLLVL.

This clonotype was detected only a few times. The CDR3 spells CSASPLAAQETQYF. CDR3 nucleotide sequence: TGCAGTGCTAGCCCACTAGCGGCACAAGAGACCCAGTACTTC. The chain employs TRBV20-1 and TRBJ2-5; 8 bases line up with TRBD2. V was pared by 3 bases and J by 2 bases, with 5 bases of the junction left unmatched. Germline lookup yields CDR1 DFQATT and CDR2 SNEGSKA (reference sequence). This CDR3 has 14 residues.

V and J are TRBV6-1 and TRBJ2-1; possible D gene TRBD2, 5 bases. V shed 5 bases and J shed 1 base, with 15 bases lying between them. The CDR3 contains 16 residues. Germline V gene sequence: CDR1 MNHNS, CDR2 SASEGT. CDR3 coding DNA: TGTGCCAGCAGTCGCGATTTAGCGCATTCCTACAATGAGCAGTTCTTC. It encodes CASSRDLAHSYNEQFF.

In this sample, this clonotype turned up a few times. The rearrangement joins TRBV20-1 to TRBJ1-2, with TRBD1 matching over 7 bases. This CDR3 comprises 14 residues. Germline CDR1 and CDR2: DFQATT and SNEGSKA (reference sequence). V shed 3 bases and J 4 bases; nucleotides not matched to a gene: 8. The CDR3 bases are TGCAGTGCTAGTCGCGGCAGGGGGGCCTATGGCTACACCTTC. This translates into CSASRGRGAYGYTF.

This clonotype was seen only a few times. This chain connects TRBV7-2 to TRBJ2-7; maybe TRBD2 (6 bases). The CDR3 is 17 amino acids. CDR1 and CDR2 (germline): SGHTA, FQGNSA. V was cut by 1 base and J by 3 bases, with 19 bases left in between. The CDR3 coding sequence is TGTGCCAGCAGCTTAGGGTCTAGCGCGAGAGAACTCTACGAGCAGTACTTC. It codes for CASSLGSSARELYEQYF.

The sample holds a few counts of this clonotype. V gene TRBV7-8 combines with J gene TRBJ2-4; 7 bases match TRBD2. CDR1 SGHVS and CDR2 FQNEAQ come from the germline V gene. The V gene end was trimmed by 11 bases and the J gene end by 0 bases; junction bases not matched to a gene: 10. The CDR3 covers 15 residues. CDR3 protein: CAGVTRGLAKNIQYF. The CDR3 DNA reads as TGTGCCGGTGTTACGCGGGGGTTAGCCAAAAACATTCAGTACTTC.

The genes are TRBV7-9 and TRBJ1-1; TRBD1 agrees at 7 bases. The CDR3 extends over 17 amino acids. V shed 5 bases, J shed 1 base, and the junction held 13 bases outside the gene matches. The germline V gene has CDR1 SEHNR and CDR2 FQNEAQ (reference sequence). As DNA, the CDR3 is TGTGCCAGCAGCAGGTCGGGAGGGGGCGTGTGGAACACTGAAGCTTTCTTT. Protein: CASSRSGGGVWNTEAFF.

This rearrangement joins TRBV3-1 to TRBJ2-1; D is perhaps TRBD1 or TRBD2 (5 bases each). Germline V CDR1 and CDR2: LGHDT, YNNKEL (reference sequence). The CDR3 consists of 15 residues. Deletions cut 5 bases from V and 6 bases from J, with 17 bases between. The CDR3 DNA sequence: TGTGCCAGCAGCTCCGGGACCGATACCTTCAATGAGCAGTTCTTC. As protein: CASSSGTDTFNEQFF.